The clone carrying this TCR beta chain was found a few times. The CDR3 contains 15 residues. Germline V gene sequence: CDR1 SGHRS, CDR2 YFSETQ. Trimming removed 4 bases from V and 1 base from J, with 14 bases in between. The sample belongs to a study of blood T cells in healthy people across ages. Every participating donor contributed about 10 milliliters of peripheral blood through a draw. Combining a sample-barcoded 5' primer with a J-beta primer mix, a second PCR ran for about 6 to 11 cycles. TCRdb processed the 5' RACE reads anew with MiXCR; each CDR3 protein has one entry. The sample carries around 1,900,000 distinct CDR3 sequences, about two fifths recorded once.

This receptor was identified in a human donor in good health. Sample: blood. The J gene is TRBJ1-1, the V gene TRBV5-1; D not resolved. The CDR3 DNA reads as TGCGCCAGCAGCCAAACCCCCGCGGGGAACACTGAAGCTTTCTTT. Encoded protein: CASSQTPAGNTEAFF.